These T cell receptor beta chains were read from a single sample in a study of T-cell memory formation after mild COVID-19. TCRdb re-called the 5' RACE reads with MiXCR, one entry per CDR3 protein. The sample shows roughly 510,000 distinct CDR3 sequences, approximately 15% of them seen only once. The sequenced material came from PBMCs or a T cell subset sorted from them (not recorded which). These receptors originate from an adult woman who had mild COVID-19 (a few samples of this study predate the infection). Cell type and time point are not known. Each CDR3 is given with its conserved first and last residue. D genes are given only for firm matches. A row's size may be missing; if present it is once, few, many or a size class.

j_call,clone_size,d_call,v_call,cdr3_aa,cdr3_nt
TRBJ2-2,NA,NA,TRBV10-3,CATLGPGPNTGELFF,TGTGCCACTTTAGGACCGGGACCCAACACCGGGGAGCTGTTTTTT
TRBJ2-3,few,TRBD1,TRBV7-8,CASSIGTDGTDTQYF,TGTGCCAGCAGCATCGGGACAGACGGCACAGATACGCAGTATTTT
TRBJ2-3,many,TRBD2,TRBV4-1,CASSRIAGGTASTDTQYF,TGCGCCAGCAGCCGTATAGCGGGGGGGACCGCAAGCACAGATACGCAGTATTTT
TRBJ2-5,few,NA,TRBV20-1,CSARFGGPKETQYF,TGCAGTGCTAGATTTGGCGGACCGAAAGAGACCCAGTACTTC
TRBJ2-2,few,TRBD2,TRBV9,CASSVGLAGGTGELFF,TGTGCCAGCAGCGTCGGACTAGCGGGGGGCACCGGGGAGCTGTTTTTT
TRBJ2-1,NA,TRBD1,TRBV10-3,CAISHSGTGDNNEQFF,TGTGCCATCAGTCACTCCGGGACAGGGGACAACAATGAGCAGTTCTTC
TRBJ2-7,few,TRBD2,TRBV6-2/TRBV6-3,CASSRTSGRASEQYF,TGTGCCAGCAGCCGGACTAGCGGGAGGGCCTCCGAGCAGTACTTC
TRBJ1-2,NA,NA,TRBV6-6,CASSPLAEENTLYGYTF,TGTGCCAGCAGCCCCCTGGCGGAGGAGAATACCCTCTATGGCTACACCTTC
TRBJ2-7,few,NA,TRBV5-6,CASSLYGWNKIGGWEQYF,TGTGCCAGCAGCTTGTATGGGTGGAACAAGATTGGGGGCTGGGAGCAGTACTTC
TRBJ2-7,few,NA,TRBV29-1,CSVVGATSYEQYF,TGCAGCGTTGTAGGCGCCACGTCCTACGAGCAGTACTTC
TRBJ1-2,NA,NA,TRBV4-2,CASSQVAEATNYGYTF,TGTGCCAGCAGCCAAGTGGCGGAGGCGACTAACTATGGCTACACCTTC
TRBJ2-1,many,NA,TRBV11-3,CASSGTEVFF,TGTGCCAGCAGCGGGACGGAAGTATTCTTC
TRBJ1-2,few,TRBD1,TRBV29-1,CSVEGTGLNYGYTF,TGCAGCGTCGAAGGGACAGGCCTTAACTATGGCTACACCTTC
TRBJ2-7,few,NA,TRBV7-8,CASSLGAQQYEQYF,TGTGCCAGCAGCTTAGGGGCACAACAGTACGAGCAGTACTTC
TRBJ2-1,NA,NA,TRBV7-6,CASSQLAGRFNEQFF,TGTGCCAGCAGCCAACTAGCTGGGCGTTTCAATGAGCAGTTCTTC
TRBJ2-7,NA,NA,TRBV3-1,CASSHLLLENSYEQYF,TGTGCCAGCAGCCACCTTCTGCTCGAGAACTCCTACGAGCAGTACTTC